The rows below give T cell receptor beta chains drawn from one sample of a study of blood T cell repertoires in COVID-19. Profiled with immunoSEQ multiplex PCR; TCRdb holds only in-frame clones, not every one. The table includes roughly 330,000 clones, about 89% detected once. The sample was PBMCs or T cells enriched from blood (not recorded which). The receptor set was obtained from a woman between 25 and 40 years old who had recovered from COVID-19. Each CDR3 is given with its conserved first and last residue. A D gene is named only where the DNA matches it firmly. A clone size is listed for some rows: how often the clone was seen (once, few, many), or a class if it is expanded.

j_call	clone_size	v_call	d_call	cdr3_aa	cdr3_nt
TRBJ2-5	NA	TRBV28	NA	CASKIQETQYF	TGTGCCAGCAAAATACAAGAGACCCAGTACTTC
TRBJ2-2	NA	TRBV24-1	NA	CAPGVRLGNTGELFF	TGTGCCCCCGGAGTGAGACTGGGGAACACCGGGGAGCTGTTTTTT
TRBJ2-7	NA	TRBV18	NA	CASSPGLAYEQYF	TGTGCCAGCTCACCAGGACTGGCCTACGAGCAGTACTTC
TRBJ1-5	NA	TRBV7-2	NA	CASSLFGGQPQHF	TGTGCCAGCAGCTTATTTGGAGGTCAGCCCCAGCATTTT
TRBJ1-5	few	TRBV6-2/TRBV6-3	TRBD1	CASSLTGGTQPQHF	TGTGCCAGCAGCTTGACAGGGGGTACTCAGCCCCAGCATTTT
TRBJ1-4	NA	TRBV19	TRBD1	CASRTGDEKLFF	TGTGCCAGCAGGACAGGAGATGAAAAACTGTTTTTT
TRBJ1-4	NA	TRBV6-5	NA	CASSWTVATNEKLFF	TGTGCCAGCAGTTGGACAGTTGCAACTAATGAAAAACTGTTTTTT
TRBJ2-5	once	TRBV10-3	NA	CAISDRAQETQYF	TGTGCCATCAGTGACAGGGCCCAAGAGACCCAGTACTTC
TRBJ1-6	NA	TRBV27	NA	CASSSGVENSPLHF	TGTGCCAGCAGCTCAGGGGTCGAGAATTCACCCCTCCACTTT
TRBJ1-2	NA	TRBV5-1	NA	CASSFASANYGYTF	TGCGCCAGCAGCTTCGCCAGCGCTAACTATGGCTACACCTTC
TRBJ2-2	NA	TRBV5-5	NA	CASSLLTLRQDNTGELFF	TGTGCCAGCAGCCTCTTAACCCTCCGACAGGATAACACCGGGGAGCTGTTTTTT
TRBJ2-3	NA	TRBV11-2	TRBD1	CASSLGQGTDTQYF	TGTGCCAGCAGCCTCGGACAGGGCACAGATACGCAGTATTTT
TRBJ2-1	NA	TRBV4-1	NA	CASSQEAGLYNEQFF	TGCGCCAGCAGCCAAGAGGCGGGCCTCTACAATGAGCAGTTCTTC
TRBJ1-6	NA	TRBV25-1	NA	CASSEYRDSLSPLHF	TGTGCCAGCAGTGAATATAGGGACTCACTTTCACCCCTCCACTTT
TRBJ2-1	NA	TRBV7-9	TRBD2	CASSSGLAGGSWALNEQFF	TGTGCCAGCAGCAGTGGACTAGCGGGGGGGTCGTGGGCCCTTAATGAGCAGTTCTTC
TRBJ1-2	NA	TRBV6-5	NA	CASSYRQMNYGYTF	TGTGCCAGCAGTTACCGACAGATGAACTATGGCTACACCTTC
TRBJ2-7	NA	TRBV5-1	TRBD1	CASSPNTRQGAVLGEQYF	TGCGCCAGCAGCCCGAACACCCGTCAGGGGGCGGTGTTGGGGGAGCAGTACTTC
TRBJ1-4	NA	TRBV4-2	NA	CASSLDPNEKLFF	TGTGCCAGCAGTCTAGACCCTAATGAAAAACTGTTTTTT
TRBJ1-4	NA	TRBV10-3	NA	CAISESGTVEKLFF	TGTGCCATCAGTGAGTCCGGAACAGTTGAAAAACTGTTTTTT
TRBJ1-6	NA	TRBV28	TRBD1	CASSLAGTGGYSPLHF	TGTGCCAGCAGTTTAGCCGGGACAGGTGGTTATTCACCCCTCCACTTT
TRBJ2-5	NA	TRBV19	NA	CASSNRQVPWTQYF	TGTGCCAGTAGCAACAGGCAGGTCCCGTGGACCCAGTACTTC
TRBJ2-5	NA	TRBV28	NA	CASSSGGWETQYF	TGTGCCAGCAGTTCCGGAGGGTGGGAGACCCAGTACTTC
TRBJ2-7	NA	TRBV29-1	TRBD1	CSAQSRDRDYEQYF	TGCAGCGCTCAATCCCGGGACAGGGACTACGAGCAGTACTTC
TRBJ1-2	once	TRBV5-1	NA	CASSSAGEGDYGYTF	TGCGCCAGCAGCTCCGCGGGAGAGGGGGACTATGGCTACACCTTC
TRBJ1-2	NA	TRBV2	NA	CASSEQGGGYTF	TGTGCCAGCAGTGAACAGGGTGGGGGCTACACCTTC
TRBJ2-6	NA	TRBV29-1	NA	CSVLGASGANVLTF	TGCAGCGTTCTGGGGGCCTCTGGGGCCAACGTCCTGACTTTC
TRBJ2-7	NA	TRBV7-2	TRBD2	CASSLVGLAGGYEQYF	TGTGCCAGCAGCTTAGTTGGACTAGCGGGGGGGTACGAGCAGTACTTC
TRBJ1-1	NA	TRBV6-5	NA	CASMTGMNTEAFF	TGTGCCAGCATGACGGGGATGAACACTGAAGCTTTCTTT
TRBJ2-2	NA	TRBV2	NA	CASDSSQGPNTGELFF	TGTGCCAGCGATTCCTCCCAGGGGCCGAACACCGGGGAGCTGTTTTTT
TRBJ1-2	NA	TRBV7-2	TRBD1	CASSIRTGSLGYTF	TGTGCCAGCAGCATACGGACAGGGTCATTGGGCTACACCTTC
TRBJ1-2	NA	TRBV19	TRBD1	CASTRTGTSGYGYTF	TGTGCCAGCACACGGACAGGCACCTCTGGCTATGGCTACACCTTC
TRBJ1-5	NA	TRBV28	TRBD1	CASSRGQDSQPQHF	TGTGCCAGCAGTCGGGGACAGGACAGTCAGCCCCAGCATTTT
TRBJ1-1	once	TRBV10-3	NA	CAISKEIRTEAFF	TGTGCCATCAGTAAGGAGATAAGAACTGAAGCTTTCTTT
TRBJ2-5	NA	TRBV10-2	NA	CASSESGGILRRGTQYF	TGCGCCAGCAGTGAGTCTGGGGGGATTCTCCGGCGGGGGACCCAGTACTTC
TRBJ1-2	NA	TRBV6-5	NA	CACKGDSSYGYTF	TGTGCCTGCAAAGGGGACTCCTCCTATGGCTACACCTTC
TRBJ1-6	NA	TRBV7-9	NA	CASSLKLSENNSPLHF	TGTGCCAGCAGCTTAAAATTGTCGGAGAATAATTCACCCCTCCACTTT
TRBJ2-1	NA	TRBV4-2	NA	CASSLGGLGEQFF	TGTGCCAGCAGCCTCGGAGGGTTAGGAGAGCAGTTCTTC
TRBJ1-1	NA	TRBV30	NA	CAWISFTGSAFF	TGTGCCTGGATCTCTTTCACAGGGTCTGCTTTCTTT
TRBJ1-6	NA	TRBV5-6	NA	CASSSGVYYNSPLHF	TGTGCCAGCAGCTCAGGGGTTTACTATAATTCACCCCTCCACTTT
TRBJ1-1	NA	TRBV19	TRBD1	CASRPIYNRGSKNTEAFF	TGTGCCAGTCGTCCTATATACAACAGGGGCTCGAAGAACACTGAAGCTTTCTTT
TRBJ2-3	NA	TRBV7-8	TRBD2	CASSLLGLGFDTQYF	TGTGCCAGCAGCTTACTGGGACTAGGATTTGATACGCAGTATTTT
TRBJ1-1	NA	TRBV21-1	NA	CASSKRFDTEAFF	TGTGCCAGCAGCAAGAGGTTCGACACTGAAGCTTTCTTT
TRBJ1-5	NA	TRBV28	TRBD1	CASSETGGNNQPQHF	TGTGCCAGCAGTGAAACAGGGGGCAACAATCAGCCCCAGCATTTT
TRBJ1-2	NA	TRBV19	NA	CASKVEGVYGYTF	TGTGCCAGTAAGGTCGAGGGAGTCTATGGCTACACCTTC
TRBJ2-7	NA	TRBV29-1	TRBD1	CSVETEGGQGLTASYEQYF	TGCAGCGTGGAAACCGAGGGGGGACAGGGACTAACCGCCTCCTACGAGCAGTACTTC
TRBJ1-5	NA	TRBV5-5	NA	CASSLAASSNQPQHF	TGTGCCAGCAGCTTGGCCGCGTCTAGCAATCAGCCCCAGCATTTT
TRBJ2-2	NA	TRBV27	NA	CASRRASNTGELFF	TGTGCCAGCCGGAGGGCGTCCAACACCGGGGAGCTGTTTTTT